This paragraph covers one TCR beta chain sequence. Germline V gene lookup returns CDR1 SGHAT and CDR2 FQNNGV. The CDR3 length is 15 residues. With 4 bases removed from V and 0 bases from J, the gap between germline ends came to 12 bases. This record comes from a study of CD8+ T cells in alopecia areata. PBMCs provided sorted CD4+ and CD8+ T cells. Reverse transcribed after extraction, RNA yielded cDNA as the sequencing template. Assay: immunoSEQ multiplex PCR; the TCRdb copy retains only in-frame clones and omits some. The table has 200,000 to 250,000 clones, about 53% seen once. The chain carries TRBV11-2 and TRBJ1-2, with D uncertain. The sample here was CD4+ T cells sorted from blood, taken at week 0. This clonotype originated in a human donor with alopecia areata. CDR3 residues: CASSSIGRSNYGYTF. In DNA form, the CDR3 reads TGTGCCAGCAGCTCAATTGGCAGGTCTAACTATGGCTACACCTTC. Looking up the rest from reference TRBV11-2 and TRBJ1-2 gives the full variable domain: EAGVAQSPRYKIIEKRQSVAFWCNPISGHATLYWYQQILGQGPKLLIQFQNNGVVDDSQLPKDRFSAERLKGVDSTLKIQPAKLEDSAVYLCASSSIGRSNYGYTFGSGTRLTVV.